Each of the 2 T cell receptor beta chains below was sequenced from the same sample in a study of blood T cell repertoires in COVID-19. Some clones are missing from TCRdb's copy, which holds only in-frame ones; the method was immunoSEQ multiplex PCR. Among 100,000 to 150,000 clones listed, about 82% were seen once. Sequencing was done on a sample of peripheral blood. These receptors were collected from a human donor in a cohort sampled during active COVID-19.

The CDR3 coding sequence is TGCGCCAGCAGCCAAGTGTTAGGGGGCACAGATACGCAGTATTTT. Translating it yields CASSQVLGGTDTQYF. The chain has TRBV4-1 and TRBJ2-3, with D possibly matching TRBD1 (5 bases). Germline V gives CDR1 MGHRA, CDR2 YSYEKL. This CDR3 region has 15 residues. V was trimmed by 1 base and J by 1 base, leaving 9 bases between them.

The genes are TRBV5-1 and TRBJ2-1, with D possibly being TRBD2 (7 bases). Trimming removed 4 bases at V and 8 bases at J, with 19 bases between. The CDR3 has 15 residues. Germline V gene lookup returns CDR1 SGHRS and CDR2 YFSETQ. For the CDR3, the DNA is TGCGCCAGCAGCACAACCGGGGGGCCGTACGATGAGCAGTTCTTC. This encodes CASSTTGGPYDEQFF.